The T cell receptor (beta chain) described here comes from a study of early T cells in non-severe SARS-CoV-2 infection. Study at large: Alpha and beta chains were unpaired, from unsorted whole-blood bulk RNA. Study findings and constraints: Matching results from VDJdb favored anti-spike CD8 responses, leaving private and CD4 specificities undetected.

A few counts support this clonotype. What it recognizes is unknown. TCRdb reanalysed the 5' RACE reads using MiXCR and keeps one entry per CDR3 protein. This sample yields about 44,000 distinct CDR3 sequences, of which 23% are seen a single time; around 4.6% belongs to the top ten. This receptor was obtained from an adult who was a healthcare worker with PCR-confirmed SARS-CoV-2 infection or an uninfected control (not recorded which). This specimen consisted of whole blood, obtained at baseline.

CDR3 region: CASSWGGTYGYTF. CDR3 nucleotides: TGTGCCAGCAGCTGGGGCGGGACCTATGGCTACACCTTC. The rearrangement links TRBV7-2 to TRBJ1-2, with D perhaps matching TRBD1 (5 bases). Trimming took 4 bases from V and 4 from J, leaving 10 bases between them. The CDR3 contains 13 residues. In germline, CDR1 is SGHTA, CDR2 FQGNSA.